These T cell receptor beta chains were read from a single sample in a study of CD8+ T cells in alopecia areata. Using immunoSEQ multiplex PCR, the repertoire was profiled, and TCRdb retains in-frame clones only, with some absent. The sample has about 170,000 clones; approximately 59% are singletons. Here the sequenced sample was CD4+ T cells sorted from blood, taken at approximately week 61, from a patient treated with tofacitinib. The receptors were gathered from a human donor with alopecia areata. Both conserved end residues are part of each CDR3. The D gene is left open where the match is weak. Some rows have no size entry. The others give once, few or many, or a class for an expanded clone.

j_call | d_call | clone_size | v_call | cdr3_nt | cdr3_aa
TRBJ2-5 | - | - | TRBV6-1 | TGTGCCAGCAGTGAACCAGGGTGGGAGACCCAGTACTTC | CASSEPGWETQYF
TRBJ2-7 | TRBD1 | - | TRBV6-5 | TGTGCCAGCAGTTCTGACAGGGACTCCTACGAGCAGTACTTC | CASSSDRDSYEQYF
TRBJ1-4 | TRBD1 | - | TRBV7-2 | TGTGCCAGCAGCTTCTCGACAGGGGGCGGTGAAAAACTGTTTTTT | CASSFSTGGGEKLFF
TRBJ2-7 | - | few | TRBV5-1 | TGCGCCAGCAGCTTGGAACAGAACTACGAGCAGTACTTC | CASSLEQNYEQYF
TRBJ2-2 | - | - | TRBV7-9 | TGTGCCAGCAGCTTATCTAACGCCGGGGAGCTGTTTTTT | CASSLSNAGELFF
TRBJ2-2 | - | once | TRBV29-1 | TGCAGCGTTGATATTAGGACCGGGGAGCTGTCTTTT | CSVDIRTGELSF
TRBJ2-7 | - | - | TRBV4-1 | TGCGCCAGCAGCCAAGCGACGGGGGCGGTCTACGAGCAGTACTTC | CASSQATGAVYEQYF
TRBJ1-6 | TRBD1 | - | TRBV7-9 | TGTGCCAGCAGGACGGACAGGCTTTCACCCCTCCACTTT | CASRTDRLSPLHF
TRBJ2-7 | - | - | TRBV15 | TGTGCCACCAGGGAACAGGGAACGGGCGCGCACGAGCAGTACTTC | CATREQGTGAHEQYF
TRBJ1-5 | - | - | TRBV5-1 | TGCGCCAGCAGCTTGGCGGGTGGGGCGGACAAACTACAGCATTTT | CASSLAGGADKLQHF
TRBJ2-1 | TRBD1 | few | TRBV29-1 | TGCAGCGTGGCCATGAAGGGACAGGGTTACAATGAGCAGTTCTTC | CSVAMKGQGYNEQFF
TRBJ2-5 | - | - | TRBV11-2 | TGTGCCAGCAGCTCAAACGGACAGTCTTCTCAAGAGACCCAGTACTTC | CASSSNGQSSQETQYF
TRBJ2-7 | - | - | TRBV9 | TGTGCCAGCAGCGTGGGGGGCCTCATGGACGAGCAGTACTTC | CASSVGGLMDEQYF
TRBJ2-6 | - | - | TRBV27 | TGTGCCAGCAGGAGAGGGACCAACTCTGGGGCCAACGTCCTGACTTTC | CASRRGTNSGANVLTF
TRBJ1-1 | TRBD1 | - | TRBV30 | TGTGCCTGTGGACCGACAGGGAAGTCCACTGAAGCTTTCTTT | CACGPTGKSTEAFF
TRBJ2-5 | - | - | TRBV7-2 | TGTGCCAGCAGTAACCCGGGCCAAGAGACCCAGTACTTC | CASSNPGQETQYF
TRBJ1-2 | - | few | TRBV11-2 | TGTGCCAGCAGCTTAGGGCCAGGCAACTATGGCTACACCTTC | CASSLGPGNYGYTF
TRBJ1-1 | - | - | TRBV29-1 | TGCAGCGTGGAACACAGGGCGGCGATGAACACTGAAGCTTTCTTT | CSVEHRAAMNTEAFF
TRBJ2-5 | - | - | TRBV5-1 | TGCGCCAGCAGCTTGGATTCGGAGACCCAGTACTTC | CASSLDSETQYF
TRBJ2-5 | - | - | TRBV29-1 | TGCAGCGTGGGGGCCAGGGGAGCCCAAGAGACCCAGTACTTC | CSVGARGAQETQYF
TRBJ2-5 | - | few | TRBV7-2 | TGTGCCAGCAGCTTATTATCGGCTAGCGAGACCCAGTACTTC | CASSLLSASETQYF
TRBJ1-1 | - | few | TRBV6-5 | TGTGCCAGCAGTTATGCGAGGGCCGGAGGGACTGAAGCTTTCTTT | CASSYARAGGTEAFF
TRBJ1-5 | TRBD1 | many | TRBV6-6 | TGTGCCACCCTAACGGACAGGGTACCCAATCAGCCCCAGCATTTT | CATLTDRVPNQPQHF
TRBJ1-2 | - | - | TRBV9 | TGTGCCAGCAGCGTAGCGGGGCGGTATGGCTACACCTTC | CASSVAGRYGYTF
TRBJ1-1 | - | - | TRBV30 | TGTGCCTGGAGGCTAAGGGGTAGGAGCACTGAAGCTTTCTTT | CAWRLRGRSTEAFF
TRBJ2-1 | TRBD1 | few | TRBV5-1 | TGCGCCAGCAGCGGCCAGGGGGCTGGGGGGAATGAGCAGTTCTTC | CASSGQGAGGNEQFF
TRBJ2-5 | TRBD2 | - | TRBV7-2 | TGTGCCAGCAGCAGAGAAGCGGGGGGAGAGACCCAGTACTTC | CASSREAGGETQYF
TRBJ2-2 | - | - | TRBV2 | TGTGCCAGCAGTGTACTCGGCGGGGAGCTGTTTTTT | CASSVLGGELFF
TRBJ2-2 | TRBD1 | - | TRBV27 | TGTGCCAGCAGTTTCTCCACAGGGGCCGGGGAGCTGTTTTTT | CASSFSTGAGELFF
TRBJ2-6 | TRBD1 | once | TRBV12-5 | TGTGCTAGTGGTGGACAGGGGGCCATTGCTGGGGCCAACGTCCTGACTTTC | CASGGQGAIAGANVLTF
TRBJ1-1 | - | - | TRBV23-1 | TGCGCCAGCAGTCAAGAGGGGAACACTGAAGCTTTCTTT | CASSQEGNTEAFF
TRBJ1-6 | - | - | TRBV6-5 | TGTGCCAGCAGTTACTCGATCCAGGCAACCAATTCACCCCTCCACTTT | CASSYSIQATNSPLHF
TRBJ1-4 | - | once | TRBV7-2 | TGTGCCAGCAGCCCGGGGCAGCCGGAAAAAATGTTTTTT | CASSPGQPEKMFF
TRBJ1-1 | - | few | TRBV5-1 | TGCGCCAGCAGCTTGATGGGGAGAGTGAACACTGAAGCTTTCTTT | CASSLMGRVNTEAFF
TRBJ1-2 | - | - | TRBV20-1 | TGCAGTGCTGGACATAACTATGGCTACACCTTC | CSAGHNYGYTF
TRBJ1-1 | - | - | TRBV29-1 | TGCAGCGTTACTCAGGGGCAGGGCACTGAAGCTTTCTTT | CSVTQGQGTEAFF
TRBJ1-2 | - | - | TRBV4-2 | TGTGCCAGCAGCCAAGATATCGGCTCAAACTATGGCTACACCTTC | CASSQDIGSNYGYTF
TRBJ2-7 | - | - | TRBV5-1 | TGCGCCAGCAGCTTCTCCGCTGATTTGGGCGAGCAGTACTTC | CASSFSADLGEQYF
TRBJ2-5 | - | few | TRBV29-1 | TGCAGCCTATGGACAGTCCAAGAGACCCAGTACTTC | CSLWTVQETQYF
TRBJ2-2 | - | few | TRBV5-1 | TGCGCCAGCAGCGACGGGACACCGAAGGGTAACACCGGGGAGCTGTTTTTT | CASSDGTPKGNTGELFF
TRBJ2-1 | - | - | TRBV30 | TGTGCCTGGAGCGAGTCCAATGAGCAGTTCTTC | CAWSESNEQFF